Each of the 25 T cell receptor beta chains below was sequenced from the same sample in a study of blood T cell repertoires in COVID-19. Sequenced by immunoSEQ multiplex PCR; TCRdb stores in-frame clones only, minus some. The sample carries 200,000 to 250,000 clones, around nine tenths recorded once. The sequenced sample consisted of PBMCs or T cells enriched from blood (not recorded which). The receptors here all came from a man younger than 45 who had recovered from COVID-19.

This chain connects TRBV13 to TRBJ2-1, with D unresolved. With 9 bases removed from V and 3 bases from J, the gap between germline ends came to 9 bases. Per the germline V gene, CDR1 is PRHDT and CDR2 is FYEKMQ (reference sequence). The CDR3 extends over 12 amino acids. CDR3 in DNA: TGTGCCAGTAGTATAAGCTACAATGAGCAGTTCTTC. The encoded protein is CASSISYNEQFF. Drawing the rest from reference TRBV13 and TRBJ2-1, the complete variable domain is AAGVIQSPRHLIKEKRETATLKCYPIPRHDTVYWYQQGPGQDPQFLISFYEKMQSDKGSIPDRFSAQQFSDYHSELNMSSLELGDSALYFCASSISYNEQFFGPGTRLTVL.

CDR3 sequence reads: CATGLGGGLAGETQYF. The CDR3 nucleotides read TGTGCCACCGGTTTAGGTGGGGGACTAGCAGGGGAGACCCAGTACTTC. The chain recombines TRBV28 with TRBJ2-5; 9 bases are shared with TRBD2. The CDR3 is 16 residues long. Germline CDR1 MDHEN, CDR2 SYDVKM. Trimming at V came to 10 bases and at J to 5 bases, leaving 17 bases not matched to a gene.

This chain connects TRBV4-1 to TRBJ1-1; D not certain. The CDR3 length is 14 residues. V lost 0 bases and J 0 bases, leaving 5 bases between the germline ends. Germline loops: CDR1 MGHRA, CDR2 YSYEKL. The CDR3: CASSQDRMNTEAFF. CDR3 in DNA: TGCGCCAGCAGCCAAGACAGAATGAACACTGAAGCTTTCTTT.

The chain recombines TRBV7-8 with TRBJ1-2; a possible D gene is TRBD1 (6 bases). The CDR3 length is 16 residues. The germline gives CDR1 SGHVS, CDR2 FQNEAQ. V was shortened by 4 bases and J by 0 bases, with 15 bases between the two germline ends. This CDR3 is CASSSPGTRTNYGYTF. The CDR3, as DNA: TGTGCCAGCAGCTCCCCCGGGACACGGACTAACTATGGCTACACCTTC.

This chain links TRBV7-2 with TRBJ1-1; D may be TRBD1 (5 bases). The V and J ends lost 5 bases and 2 bases respectively, with 9 bases between them. Germline lookup yields CDR1 SGHTA and CDR2 FQGNSA. CDR3 length equals 13 residues. The CDR3 sequence is CASSLDTNTEAFF. CDR3 coding DNA: TGTGCCAGCAGCCTGGACACTAACACTGAAGCTTTCTTT.

This clone is a singleton in its sample. The chain employs TRBV2 and TRBJ1-6; D unresolved. Trimming removed 8 bases from V and 8 bases from J, with 13 bases in between. Germline CDR1 SNHLY, CDR2 FYNNEI. The CDR3 loop spans 13 amino acids. This CDR3 reads CASSGQVYSPLHF. CDR3 DNA: TGTGCCAGCTCCGGCCAGGTATATTCACCCCTCCACTTT. Together with reference TRBV2 and TRBJ1-6, the CDR3 gives the full variable domain: EPEVTQTPSHQVTQMGQEVILRCVPISNHLYFYWYRQILGQKVEFLVSFYNNEISEKSEIFDDQFSVERPDGSNFTLKIRSTKLEDSAMYFCASSGQVYSPLHFGNGTRLTVT.

Here the CDR3 reads CASSYSSTVWMAFF. In DNA, the CDR3 is TGTGCCAGCAGTTACTCGAGTACAGTTTGGATGGCTTTCTTT. The chain recombines TRBV6-5 with TRBJ1-1; D gene uncertain. This CDR3 spans 14 amino acids. Germline-derived CDR1 and CDR2 are MNHEY and SVGAGI. Trimming stripped 0 bases from V and 11 bases from J, with 16 bases between.

The CDR3 bases are TGTGCCAGCAGTTTAAGGTGGATAGGGACAGGTGGTTATCAGCCCCAGCATTTT. It encodes CASSLRWIGTGGYQPQHF. The chain couples TRBV28 to TRBJ1-5, with 8 bases fitting TRBD1. V shed 2 bases and J 5 bases; nucleotides not matched to a gene: 14. CDR1 and CDR2 (germline): MDHEN, SYDVKM. The CDR3 covers 18 residues.

The CDR3 loop is CASSFGTGMGQPQHF. Written as DNA, the CDR3 is TGTGCCAGCAGCTTCGGGACAGGGATGGGTCAGCCCCAGCATTTT. V is TRBV7-2 and J is TRBJ1-5, with TRBD1 matching over 9 bases. Trimming at V came to 3 bases and at J to 6 bases, leaving 6 bases not matched to a gene. Germline V gene lookup returns CDR1 SGHTA and CDR2 FQGNSA. The CDR3 consists of 15 residues.

For this clone: Within the sample, other DNA sequences also encode this same CDR3. The rearrangement joins TRBV3-1 (or the pseudogene TRBV3-2) to TRBJ2-7; D is unresolved. V lost 5 bases, J lost 2 bases, and 4 bases lay in between. CDR3 length equals 11 residues. CDR1 and CDR2 from the germline V gene are LGHDT and YNNKEL (reference sequence). CDR3 in amino acids: CASSTTYEQYF. The DNA of the CDR3 is TGTGCCAGCAGCACAACCTACGAGCAGTACTTC.

In DNA form, the CDR3 reads TGTGCCAGTAGTATAGGGGACAGGGCGGCCCCTGAAGCTTTCTTT. Translating it yields CASSIGDRAAPEAFF. The gene calls are TRBV19 and TRBJ1-1; 9 bases match TRBD1. The trim removed 1 base at V and 6 bases at J, leaving 6 bases unmatched. In germline, CDR1 is LNHDA, CDR2 SQIVND (reference sequence). The CDR3 extends over 15 amino acids.

The rearrangement joins TRBV28 to TRBJ1-4; D might be TRBD1 (6 bases). CDR1 is MDHEN, CDR2 SYDVKM, per germline. CDR3 length: 12 amino acids. V was shortened by 9 bases and J by 7 bases, with 12 bases between the two germline ends. CDR3 protein: CASRYRAEKLFF. CDR3 nucleotide sequence: TGTGCCAGTCGATACAGGGCTGAAAAACTGTTTTTT. Based on the CDR3 plus reference TRBV28 and TRBJ1-4, the full variable domain is DVKVTQSSRYLVKRTGEKVFLECVQDMDHENMFWYRQDPGLGLRLIYFSYDVKMKEKGDIPEGYSVSREKKERFSLILESASTNQTSMYLCASRYRAEKLFFGSGTQLSVL.

The gene calls are TRBV6-5 and TRBJ2-7; 13 nucleotides agree with TRBD2. J gave up 4 bases and V 6 bases, and 6 bases lay outside the gene matches. CDR1 and CDR2 from the germline V gene are MNHEY and SVGAGI. The CDR3 loop spans 15 amino acids. The CDR3 DNA reads as TGTGCCAGCAGCCCAGGACTAGCGGGAGATTACGAGCAGTACTTC. Encoded protein: CASSPGLAGDYEQYF.

The J gene is TRBJ1-2, the V gene TRBV19; 7 bases are a match to TRBD1. V was clipped by 11 bases and J by 8 bases; unmatched bases: 11. Germline-derived CDR1 and CDR2 are LNHDA and SQIVND (reference sequence). The CDR3 contains 12 residues. For the CDR3, the DNA is TGTGCCGCCGAGACAGGGCCGGGGGGCTACACCTTC. Protein sequence: CAAETGPGGYTF.

The chain uses TRBV28 and TRBJ1-5, with D possibly being TRBD1 (6 bases). Trimming removed 2 bases at V and 7 bases at J, with 18 bases between. Germline V lookup: CDR1 MDHEN, CDR2 SYDVKM. The CDR3 is made up of 16 amino acids. The CDR3 loop reads CASSLGRTVLEQPQHF. For the CDR3, the DNA is TGTGCCAGCAGTTTAGGAAGGACAGTCCTTGAGCAGCCCCAGCATTTT.

J is TRBJ1-2 and V is TRBV11-1, with a tentative D call TRBD1 (6 bases). The V end lost 3 bases, the J end lost 8 bases, and 13 bases lay between the germline ends. This CDR3 has 13 residues. Per the germline V gene, CDR1 is SGHAT and CDR2 is FQDESV (reference sequence). CDR3 amino acids: CASSFGGAYGYTF. CDR3 nucleotide sequence: TGTGCCAGCAGCTTTGGGGGCGCGTACGGCTACACCTTC.

The chain links TRBV30 to TRBJ1-2; possible D gene TRBD1, 6 bases. The CDR3 spans 12 residues. Trimming pared 7 bases from V and 7 bases from J, leaving 16 bases between. Looked up from germline, CDR1 is GTSNPN and CDR2 is SVGIG (reference sequence). The CDR3 here is CASLQGRSGYTF. The CDR3 nucleotides read TGTGCCTCCCTCCAGGGGCGTAGTGGCTACACCTTC.

V and J are TRBV28 and TRBJ2-2, with 13 bases aligning to TRBD2. V shed 6 bases and J 1 base; nucleotides not matched to a gene: 5. The CDR3 is 17 amino acids. Germline V gene lookup returns CDR1 MDHEN and CDR2 SYDVKM. The CDR3 loop reads CASSILAGGLNTGELFF. CDR3 sequence (DNA): TGTGCCAGCAGCATACTAGCGGGAGGGCTGAACACCGGGGAGCTGTTTTTT. The full variable domain, completed using reference TRBV28 and TRBJ2-2, is DVKVTQSSRYLVKRTGEKVFLECVQDMDHENMFWYRQDPGLGLRLIYFSYDVKMKEKGDIPEGYSVSREKKERFSLILESASTNQTSMYLCASSILAGGLNTGELFFGEGSRLTVL.

The chain has TRBV27 and TRBJ1-4; 10 bases align to TRBD1. V shed 5 bases and J 11 bases; nucleotides not matched to a gene: 8. CDR1 and CDR2 (germline): MNHEY, SMNVEV (reference sequence). CDR3 length: 14 amino acids. CDR3 region: CASSPGQGERKLFF. CDR3 DNA: TGTGCCAGCAGTCCCGGACAGGGGGAGAGGAAACTGTTTTTT. Supplemented by reference TRBV27 and TRBJ1-4, the full variable domain reads EAQVTQNPRYLITVTGKKLTVTCSQNMNHEYMSWYRQDPGLGLRQIYYSMNVEVTDKGDVPEGYKVSRKEKRNFPLILESPSPNQTSLYFCASSPGQGERKLFFGSGTQLSVL.

The chain carries TRBV28 and TRBJ1-1; the D gene is possibly TRBD1 (6 bases). This CDR3 has 15 amino acids. The germline V gene encodes CDR1 MDHEN and CDR2 SYDVKM. Trimming left V 6 bases short and J 0 bases short, with 14 bases between. The CDR3 bases are TGTGCCAGCAGCTCTGCCGGACAGTTGAACACTGAAGCTTTCTTT. This encodes CASSSAGQLNTEAFF.

The chain links TRBV7-2 to TRBJ1-1; 7 nucleotides agree with TRBD1. CDR3 length equals 15 residues. The germline V gene encodes CDR1 SGHTA and CDR2 FQGNSA. The junction had 6 bases not matched to a gene; V was cut back by 5 bases and J by 0 bases. CDR3 sequence reads: CASSPPGTVNTEAFF. The CDR3 bases are TGTGCCAGCAGCCCCCCCGGGACAGTGAACACTGAAGCTTTCTTT.

The V call is TRBV9, the J call TRBJ2-3; D might be TRBD1 (6 bases). V was clipped by 4 bases and J by 0 bases, with 12 bases between them. The CDR3 is made up of 15 amino acids. Germline V gene lookup returns CDR1 SGDLS and CDR2 YYNGEE. The CDR3 nucleotides are TGTGCCAGCAGCTCCACGGACAGTAGCACAGATACGCAGTATTTT. It codes for CASSSTDSSTDTQYF.

In this sample, this clone turned up once. The chain uses TRBV29-1 and TRBJ2-1; 10 bases map to TRBD2. Losses at the gene ends were 5 bases for V and 7 bases for J; bases not matched to a gene: 17. The germline V gene has CDR1 SQVTM and CDR2 ANQGSEA. CDR3 length equals 17 residues. CDR3 in amino acids: CSVLSRGAGGFWNEQFF. The CDR3 coding sequence is TGCAGCGTTCTTAGTAGGGGAGCGGGAGGGTTCTGGAATGAGCAGTTCTTC.

A word on this clone: Other nucleotide sequences in the sample specify the same CDR3. V gene TRBV3-1 (or the pseudogene TRBV3-2) combines with J gene TRBJ2-5, with 8 bases matching TRBD2. The CDR3 has 15 residues. V gave up 3 bases and J gave up 5 bases; unmatched junction bases: 8. Germline V gives CDR1 LGHDT, CDR2 YNNKEL (reference sequence). CDR3 region: CASSQQRGGRETQYF. The CDR3 region has the DNA TGTGCCAGCAGCCAGCAACGGGGGGGCCGCGAGACCCAGTACTTC.

This chain joins TRBV4-1 and TRBJ2-5, with D perhaps TRBD1 (6 bases). Germline V CDR1 and CDR2: MGHRA, YSYEKL. The V gene lost 0 bases and the J gene lost 2 bases, with 19 bases spanning the gap. This CDR3 has 18 residues. This CDR3 is CASSQESIIQGLQETQYF. CDR3 sequence (DNA): TGCGCCAGCAGCCAAGAGTCAATCATACAGGGATTACAAGAGACCCAGTACTTC.